These T cell receptor beta chains were read from a single sample in a study of beta chain features in type 1 diabetes. Assay used: immunoSEQ multiplex PCR; TCRdb lists only in-frame clones, some missing. Of 10,000 to 15,000 clones listed, 45% to 50% were seen once; the top ten hold 0.85% to 1%. Specimen: stem cell memory CD4+ T cells from blood. These receptors all stem from a man aged 18 to 30 in good health. Both conserved end residues are part of each CDR3. Fields, in order: V gene, clone size, J gene, D gene, CDR3 protein, CDR3 DNA. D genes are given only for firm matches. The listing skips clone size in some rows; elsewhere it reads once, few, many or a size class.

TRBV6-5,.,TRBJ1-5,TRBD1,CASSDRGIGQPQHF,TGTGCCAGCAGTGACAGGGGGATCGGTCAGCCCCAGCATTTT
TRBV28,.,TRBJ2-5,.,CASSLGTLYETQYF,TGTGCCAGCAGTTTAGGGACTTTGTATGAGACCCAGTACTTC
TRBV7-2,.,TRBJ2-3,TRBD2,CASSWAGGRTDTQYF,TGTGCCAGCAGCTGGGCGGGGGGGCGCACAGATACGCAGTATTTT
TRBV10-2,.,TRBJ2-1,TRBD1,CASKTPTGGYNEQFF,TGCGCCAGCAAGACCCCGACAGGGGGCTACAATGAGCAGTTCTTC
TRBV29-1,few,TRBJ1-5,.,CSAGTGTDQPQHF,TGCAGCGCAGGAACAGGGACGGACCAGCCCCAGCATTTT
TRBV7-2,once,TRBJ1-2,.,CASSLNGGVGYTF,TGTGCCAGCAGCCTCAATGGGGGGGTAGGCTACACCTTC
TRBV18,few,TRBJ1-2,TRBD1,CASSTGQGRNYGYTF,TGTGCCAGCTCGACAGGACAGGGGAGAAACTATGGCTACACCTTC
TRBV6-5,few,TRBJ2-3,TRBD1,CASSRDRGPNTQYF,TGTGCCAGCAGTCGCGACAGGGGACCAAATACGCAGTATTTT
TRBV27,few,TRBJ2-7,.,CASSLGTPYEQYF,TGTGCCAGCAGTCTCGGGACTCCCTACGAGCAGTACTTC
TRBV7-3,.,TRBJ1-2,TRBD1,CASSLTRDRGRAVGYTF,TGTGCCAGCAGCTTAACCCGGGACAGGGGCCGAGCTGTCGGCTACACCTTC
TRBV7-9,.,TRBJ2-3,TRBD2,CASSSSGTDTQYF,TGTGCCAGCAGCTCTAGCGGGACAGATACGCAGTATTTT
TRBV5-1,.,TRBJ1-2,TRBD1,CASSPGTVSYGYTF,TGCGCCAGCAGCCCGGGGACAGTCAGTTATGGCTACACCTTC
TRBV14,.,TRBJ2-5,TRBD1,CASSLFQGARETQYF,TGTGCCAGCAGCCTCTTTCAGGGGGCGAGAGAGACCCAGTACTTC
TRBV4-3,.,TRBJ2-1,TRBD2,CASSQDWGGGAWNEQFF,TGCGCCAGCAGCCAAGATTGGGGCGGGGGGGCCTGGAATGAGCAGTTCTTC
TRBV19,.,TRBJ1-5,.,CASSIQGSQPQHF,TGTGCCAGTAGTATACAGGGTAGCCAGCCCCAGCATTTT
TRBV7-2,.,TRBJ1-2,.,CASSSNGKPYGYTF,TGTGCCAGCAGTTCAAACGGGAAGCCCTATGGCTACACCTTC
TRBV11-2,once,TRBJ2-1,.,CASTEQGNEQFF,TGTGCCAGCACGGAACAGGGAAATGAGCAGTTCTTC